A selection of T cell receptor beta chains follows, all from one sample in a study of blood T cell repertoires in COVID-19. Repertoires were generated with immunoSEQ multiplex PCR, while TCRdb's copy carries only in-frame clones and drops some. This table holds around 150,000 clones, around nine tenths found once. Sequenced input: peripheral blood. These receptors were obtained from a man aged 55 to 70 with active or convalescent COVID-19. Both conserved end residues are part of each CDR3. Clone size is shown for a subset of rows, as once, few, many or a class of expanded clone.

few	TRBJ1-3	TRBV19	CASSSGDRSGNTIYF
NA	TRBJ1-1	TRBV5-1	CASSLQDRTEAFF
few	TRBJ1-5	TRBV7-9	CASSHGQGSNQPQHF
NA	TRBJ1-5	TRBV6-5	CASRPDRGNDQPQHF
NA	TRBJ1-2	TRBV19	CASSLGQLYGYTF
NA	TRBJ2-1	TRBV18	CASSPQYRGQNEQFF
NA	TRBJ2-3	TRBV7-2	CASSVLPGTDTQYF
NA	TRBJ2-2	TRBV5-1	CASSLAVDTGELFF
NA	TRBJ2-1	TRBV19	CASSSLAGGHNEQFF
once	TRBJ2-7	TRBV29-1	CSVGPNRGRTYEQYF
NA	TRBJ2-7	TRBV19	CASSIDLRGPYEQYF
NA	TRBJ2-1	TRBV10-1	CASSELGQGGLLYNEQFF
once	TRBJ1-2	TRBV18	CASSPSSADRDYGYTF
once	TRBJ2-1	TRBV7-9	CASSLYVGSYNEQFF
NA	TRBJ2-3	TRBV10-1	CASSEPGTGLTDTQYF
NA	TRBJ2-1	TRBV5-5	CASRLGGSRSNEQFF
NA	TRBJ2-5	TRBV11-2	CASSFLLLTVQETQYF
NA	TRBJ2-3	TRBV4-2	CASMDFFGGTSTDTQYF
NA	TRBJ1-2	TRBV7-8	CASSLDRADGYTF
NA	TRBJ1-3	TRBV7-2	CASSSQGAPGNTIYF
NA	TRBJ1-6	TRBV5-1	CASITSPGQHNSPLHF
NA	TRBJ2-4	TRBV27	CASTTSGAKNIQYF
NA	TRBJ2-2	TRBV30	CAWSVTGGPHTGELFF
once	TRBJ1-1	TRBV18	CASSPSEQGTEAFF
NA	TRBJ1-5	TRBV6-5	CASSYSRANQPQHF
NA	TRBJ2-7	TRBV6-2/TRBV6-3	CASSYLLAGVRSYEQYF
NA	TRBJ1-5	TRBV7-9	CASSVTGGNQPQHF
NA	TRBJ1-4	TRBV7-6	CASSLAPGVDEKLFF
once	TRBJ2-1	TRBV7-8	CASTDRDRVNNEQFF
NA	TRBJ1-4	TRBV6-5	CASSYSSGGGKLFF
NA	TRBJ2-1	TRBV19	CASNGRGHEGKVFYNEQFF
NA	TRBJ2-4	TRBV2	CASSGTGGGRYF
NA	TRBJ2-2	TRBV24-1	CATSDRGQGELFF
NA	TRBJ1-2	TRBV19	CASSTDRAGGYTF
NA	TRBJ1-3	TRBV6-5	CASSLAGGSGNTIYF
NA	TRBJ1-2	TRBV18	CASSPDRAFYGYTF
NA	TRBJ1-2	TRBV3-1/TRBV3-2	CASSQTSYGYTF
NA	TRBJ2-3	TRBV5-4	CASSPPGQGFSYTQYF
NA	TRBJ1-5	TRBV28	CASTQMGGGNQPQHF
NA	TRBJ1-1	TRBV18	CASSPVDRGNTEAFF
NA	TRBJ2-5	TRBV20-1	CSASRSQETQYF
NA	TRBJ1-5	TRBV28	CASSFYWGRQPQHF
NA	TRBJ1-6	TRBV2	CASSWDRSSYNSPLHF
NA	TRBJ2-1	TRBV11-2	CASSLEGGNEQFF
NA	TRBJ2-3	TRBV27	CASSWPSGGGRTDTQYF
NA	TRBJ1-6	TRBV30	CAWSGDRGALISPLHF
NA	TRBJ1-1	TRBV19	CASTRTFLTEAFF
NA	TRBJ1-4	TRBV7-9	CASSLVRTVPTNEKLFF
once	TRBJ1-5	TRBV7-9	CASSLEQEQGNQPQHF
NA	TRBJ1-2	TRBV3-1/TRBV3-2	CASSGGQGYGYTF
NA	TRBJ2-1	TRBV7-8	CASSVHGRGRSYNEQFF
once	TRBJ1-2	TRBV19	CASSIRGQGARGYTF
once	TRBJ1-3	TRBV2	CASSEQSGVYGNTIYF
NA	TRBJ1-4	TRBV6-6	CASSRQGAREKLFF
NA	TRBJ2-3	TRBV6-5	CASISGDSTDTQYF